The 32 T cell receptor beta chains reported below all come from one sample, sequenced in a study of blood T cell repertoires in COVID-19. The protocol was immunoSEQ multiplex PCR, while the TCRdb copy is restricted to in-frame clones and leaves out a portion. The table has tens of thousands of clones, around 87% seen once. Source material: peripheral blood. Receptor source: a human donor in a cohort sampled during active COVID-19.

This clone has a handful of counts. V usage is TRBV6-1 and J usage is TRBJ1-5, with D unresolved. Germline V gives CDR1 MNHNS, CDR2 SASEGT. The CDR3 runs 14 residues. V was pared by 1 base and J by 5 bases, with 9 bases between. CDR3 residues: CASSEGSGDQPQHF. DNA of the CDR3: TGTGCCAGCAGTGAAGGTTCCGGGGATCAGCCCCAGCATTTT.

V is TRBV7-8 and J is TRBJ2-5; 14 bases map to TRBD2. With 5 bases clipped from V and 1 base from J, the junction kept 9 bases outside the gene matches. The CDR3 covers 18 residues. The germline gives CDR1 SGHVS, CDR2 FQNEAQ. CDR3 in amino acids: CASSPLGTSGRGQETQYF. As DNA, the CDR3 is TGTGCCAGCAGCCCCCTGGGGACTAGCGGGAGAGGCCAAGAGACCCAGTACTTC.

The CDR3 spells CASSLVGRVVEKLFF. The CDR3 nucleotides read TGTGCCAGCAGTTTAGTCGGCAGGGTGGTTGAAAAACTGTTTTTT. This chain connects TRBV27 to TRBJ1-4, with D possibly matching TRBD1 (5 bases). Germline CDR1 reads MNHEY; CDR2 reads SMNVEV (reference sequence). The CDR3 runs to 15 residues. Trimming cost V 2 bases and J 7 bases, with 14 bases left between them.

The J gene is TRBJ2-2, the V gene TRBV27; D ambiguous. The V end lost 5 bases, the J end lost 0 bases, and 4 bases lay between the germline ends. CDR3 length: 13 amino acids. Germline V CDR1 and CDR2: MNHEY, SMNVEV (reference sequence). The CDR3 reads CASSPTNTGELFF. The DNA of the CDR3 is TGTGCCAGCAGTCCCACGAACACCGGGGAGCTGTTTTTT.

This clone has only one observation. V gene TRBV3-1 (or the pseudogene TRBV3-2) combines with J gene TRBJ2-7; 12 bases line up with TRBD2. This CDR3 is 15 amino acids long. The V gene end was trimmed by 3 bases and the J gene end by 6 bases; junction bases not matched to a gene: 6. Germline V gene data show CDR1 as LGHDT and CDR2 as YNNKEL (reference sequence). The CDR3 DNA follows: TGTGCCAGCAGCCAGCAACTAGCGGGAGGAGGCGAGCAGTACTTC. It codes for CASSQQLAGGGEQYF.

The chain joins TRBV28 to TRBJ2-7; TRBD2 matches 9 bases. J lost 2 bases, V lost 5 bases, and 7 bases had no gene match. The CDR3 spans 15 residues. CDR1 and CDR2 (germline): MDHEN, SYDVKM. The DNA of the CDR3 is TGTGCCAGCAGTGCAAGCGGGAGGCTTACCTACGAGCAGTACTTC. Protein product: CASSASGRLTYEQYF.

This sequence joins TRBV19 and TRBJ1-1; D perhaps matches TRBD1 (6 bases). The V gene's germline CDR1 is LNHDA and CDR2 SQIVND (reference sequence). The CDR3 spans 19 residues. V shed 5 bases and J shed 6 bases, with 31 bases lying between them. The CDR3 here is CASSALQGPGLQAPAEAFF. DNA of the CDR3: TGTGCCAGTAGTGCCCTACAGGGCCCTGGGCTCCAGGCGCCCGCTGAAGCTTTCTTT.

This clone appeared once. V gene TRBV28 combines with J gene TRBJ1-1; D is possibly TRBD1 (6 bases). Germline loops: CDR1 MDHEN, CDR2 SYDVKM. With 8 bases removed from V and 5 bases from J, the gap between germline ends came to 12 bases. The CDR3 contains 12 residues. The CDR3 loop is CASRQDQTEAFF. The CDR3 DNA sequence: TGTGCCAGCCGACAGGATCAAACTGAAGCTTTCTTT.

The J gene is TRBJ2-2, the V gene TRBV11-2; 11 bases line up with TRBD2. Germline loops: CDR1 SGHAT, CDR2 FQNNGV. The CDR3 sequence is 16 residues long. The trim removed 4 bases at V and 7 bases at J, leaving 8 bases unmatched. Here the CDR3 DNA reads TGTGCCAGCAGCTCTACACTAGCGGGAGTGGGCGGGGAGCTGTTTTTT. Translating gives CASSSTLAGVGGELFF.

The chain uses TRBV5-4 and TRBJ1-2, with TRBD1 as a possible D gene (5 bases). This CDR3 spans 15 amino acids. From germline, CDR1 is SGHNT and CDR2 YYREEE (reference sequence). The V end was cut by 3 bases, the J end by 4 bases, with 16 bases between. The CDR3 region has the DNA TGTGCCAGCAGCTCCGTGGGGGGTATGATCTATGGCTACACCTTC. Translation gives CASSSVGGMIYGYTF.

The chain employs TRBV6-5 and TRBJ1-1; maybe TRBD1 (5 bases). In germline, CDR1 is MNHEY, CDR2 SVGAGI. CDR3 length: 13 residues. Deletions cut 5 bases from V and 0 bases from J, with 7 bases between. The DNA for the CDR3 is TGTGCCAGCAGTAGGGGAATGAACACTGAAGCTTTCTTT. Translated, it gives CASSRGMNTEAFF.

The chain uses TRBV6-6 and TRBJ1-5; 8 bases align to TRBD1. Trimming removed 10 bases from V and 0 bases from J; junction bases left unmatched: 5. Germline loops: CDR1 MNHNY, CDR2 SVGAGI (reference sequence). The CDR3 is 14 amino acids. The CDR3 protein is CAIETGDSNQPQHF. As DNA, the CDR3 is TGTGCCATTGAGACAGGGGATAGCAATCAGCCCCAGCATTTT.

The chain combines TRBV3-1 (or the pseudogene TRBV3-2) with TRBJ2-1, with D possibly being TRBD2 (5 bases). Between the trimmed V and J ends, which lost 4 bases and 4 bases, there was a span of 17 bases. CDR1 is LGHDT and CDR2 is YNNKEL in the germline V gene (reference sequence). The CDR3 has 16 amino acids. As DNA, the CDR3 is TGTGCCAGCAGCCCACCGAGGGATTGGGATTACAATGAGCAGTTCTTC. Translating gives CASSPPRDWDYNEQFF.

V usage is TRBV12-1 and J usage is TRBJ2-1; the D call of TRBD2 is as the table states it, not checked on the DNA. TRBV12-1 is noted as a pseudogene. The CDR3 covers 15 residues. Written as DNA, the CDR3 is TGTGCCAGCAGCCCCCAACTAGCGGGTTACAATGAGCAGTTCTTC. It encodes CASSPQLAGYNEQFF.

The rearrangement joins TRBV19 to TRBJ1-4; TRBD1 matches 7 bases. Per the germline V gene, CDR1 is LNHDA and CDR2 is SQIVND (reference sequence). CDR3 length: 14 residues. J lost 5 bases, V lost 5 bases, and 5 bases had no gene match. The CDR3 protein is CASSPTGRNEKLFF. Written as DNA, the CDR3 is TGTGCCAGTAGTCCGACAGGGCGAAATGAAAAACTGTTTTTT.

The gene calls are TRBV7-3 and TRBJ2-5; 11 bases fit TRBD2. The V and J ends lost 0 bases and 5 bases, in that order; junction bases with no gene match: 5. Germline values: CDR1 SGHTA, CDR2 FQGTGA. The CDR3 has 16 amino acids. In nucleotides, the CDR3 is TGTGCCAGCAGCTTAACTTTAGCGGGAGGGATCGAGACCCAGTACTTC. Translation: CASSLTLAGGIETQYF.

The chain uses TRBV7-8 and TRBJ2-6; no reliable D call. V was clipped by 1 base and J by 0 bases, with 7 bases between them. The CDR3 spans 16 residues. Germline loops: CDR1 SGHVS, CDR2 FQNEAQ. Here the CDR3 DNA reads TGTGCCAGCAGCTTAGGATTTAGCTCTGGGGCCAACGTCCTGACTTTC. Translation: CASSLGFSSGANVLTF.

The chain joins TRBV18 to TRBJ2-5; D gene ambiguous. CDR3 length: 16 amino acids. V was cut by 0 bases and J by 3 bases, with 14 bases left in between. Germline lookup yields CDR1 KGHSH and CDR2 LQKENI. The CDR3 DNA is TGTGCCAGCTCACCACCTAACGGGTACCTGGAAGAGACCCAGTACTTC. It codes for CASSPPNGYLEETQYF.

V is TRBV27 and J is TRBJ2-1; 11 bases map to TRBD2. Germline values: CDR1 MNHEY, CDR2 SMNVEV (reference sequence). The CDR3 is 16 residues long. The junction had 8 bases not matched to a gene; V was cut back by 2 bases and J by 8 bases. CDR3 residues: CASSLDRLAGRYEQFF. DNA of the CDR3: TGTGCCAGCAGTTTAGATCGACTAGCGGGAAGGTATGAGCAGTTCTTC.

This clone was recorded a few times. The chain employs TRBV5-3 and TRBJ2-6; 10 bases are shared with TRBD1. TRBV5-3 is recorded as an ORF, its role being uncertain. V lost 4 bases and J lost 4; bases outside the gene matches: 11. This CDR3 has 18 residues. The CDR3 here is CARSDRGRLTSGANVLTF. CDR3 nucleotides: TGTGCCAGAAGCGACAGGGGGCGCTTAACTTCGGGGGCCAACGTCCTGACTTTC.

The gene calls are TRBV7-3 and TRBJ1-3, with unresolved D. Trimming removed 1 base from V and 0 bases from J, with 13 bases in between. CDR1 and CDR2 from the germline V gene are SGHTA and FQGTGA. CDR3 size: 17 residues. DNA for the CDR3: TGTGCCAGCAGCTTAAAGCTTGCGGCAATCTCTGGAAACACCATATATTTT. It specifies CASSLKLAAISGNTIYF.

The gene calls are TRBV15 and TRBJ1-1; no reliable D call. The length of the CDR3 is 15 residues. Germline V gene data show CDR1 as LNHNV and CDR2 as YYDKDF (reference sequence). V dropped 4 bases and J dropped 1 base, with 13 bases sitting between them. The CDR3 spells CATSTEAQRNTEAFF. The CDR3 region has the DNA TGTGCCACCAGCACCGAGGCACAACGGAACACTGAAGCTTTCTTT. The variable domain in full, completed from reference TRBV15 and TRBJ1-1, reads DAMVIQNPRYQVTQFGKPVTLSCSQTLNHNVMYWYQQKSSQAPKLLFHYYDKDFNNEADTPDNFQSRRPNTSFCFLDIRSPGLGDTAMYLCATSTEAQRNTEAFFGQGTRLTVV.

The chain links TRBV19 to TRBJ2-1; 11 bases are a match to TRBD2. Looked up from germline, CDR1 is LNHDA and CDR2 is SQIVND (reference sequence). This CDR3 is 17 amino acids long. The junction had 11 bases not matched to a gene; V was cut back by 5 bases and J by 5 bases. The CDR3 here is CASSPVSGTSGHNEQFF. The CDR3 bases are TGTGCCAGTAGTCCGGTCTCCGGGACTAGCGGACACAATGAGCAGTTCTTC.

V and J are TRBV28 and TRBJ1-1; D remains unclear. CDR1 is MDHEN and CDR2 is SYDVKM in the germline V gene. V lost 3 bases to trimming and J lost 0 bases, with 8 bases between them. The CDR3 sequence is 14 residues long. The CDR3 reads CASSFPNLNTEAFF. Written as DNA, the CDR3 is TGTGCCAGCAGTTTTCCCAATTTGAACACTGAAGCTTTCTTT.

This chain connects TRBV10-1 to TRBJ2-5; perhaps TRBD1 as D (5 bases). The CDR3 has 15 amino acids. The germline CDR1 and CDR2 sequences are WNHNN and SYGVQD (reference sequence). V was cut by 3 bases and J by 5 bases, with 16 bases left in between. The CDR3: CASSDPQEKGETQYF. As DNA, the CDR3 is TGCGCCAGCAGTGACCCACAGGAAAAAGGGGAGACCCAGTACTTC.

The V gene is TRBV4-1, the J gene TRBJ2-3; 7 nucleotides match TRBD2. Germline loops: CDR1 MGHRA, CDR2 YSYEKL. The CDR3 spans 16 residues. V lost 2 bases and J lost 4; bases outside the gene matches: 9. The CDR3 nucleotides are TGCGCCAGCAGCCAACGGGGCACTAGCGACGCAGATACGCAGTATTTT. Protein product: CASSQRGTSDADTQYF.

The chain employs TRBV7-9 and TRBJ1-1; D unresolved. The CDR3 sequence is 13 residues long. Deletions cut 5 bases from V and 1 base from J, with 8 bases between. The V gene's germline CDR1 is SEHNR and CDR2 FQNEAQ (reference sequence). CDR3: CASSPQKNTEAFF. The CDR3 region has the DNA TGTGCCAGCAGCCCGCAGAAGAACACTGAAGCTTTCTTT.

Here the CDR3 reads CASPRGAHSGNTIYF. CDR3 in DNA: TGTGCCAGCCCTCGGGGGGCCCACTCTGGAAACACCATATATTTT. The rearrangement links TRBV21-1 to TRBJ1-3. TRBV21-1 is a documented pseudogene. CDR3 length: 15 amino acids.

The rearrangement links TRBV10-3 to TRBJ2-5; 11 bases align to TRBD2. The V gene's germline CDR1 is ENHRY and CDR2 SYGVKD. Losses at the gene ends were 2 bases for V and 5 bases for J; bases not matched to a gene: 7. This CDR3 has 16 amino acids. CDR3 nucleotides: TGTGCCATCAGTGAGGCGCTAGCGGGAGGATGGGAGACCCAGTACTTC. Protein product: CAISEALAGGWETQYF.

The rearrangement joins TRBV19 to TRBJ1-1; the D is unclear. The V end lost 5 bases, the J end lost 3 bases, and 4 bases lay between the germline ends. The CDR3 loop spans 11 amino acids. The germline V gene encodes CDR1 LNHDA and CDR2 SQIVND (reference sequence). CDR3 protein: CASSLYTEAFF. The CDR3 coding sequence is TGTGCCAGTAGTCTTTACACTGAAGCTTTCTTT.

This rearrangement joins TRBV7-9 to TRBJ1-2; no reliable D call. The V gene lost 1 base and the J gene lost 0 bases, with 3 bases spanning the gap. Germline V CDR1 and CDR2: SEHNR, FQNEAQ (reference sequence). CDR3 length: 13 residues. CDR3 sequence (DNA): TGTGCCAGCAGCTTAGTTACTAACTATGGCTACACCTTC. It is translated as CASSLVTNYGYTF.

The gene calls are TRBV6-1 and TRBJ2-2; 14 bases align to TRBD2. Per the germline V gene, CDR1 is MNHNS and CDR2 is SASEGT. The V gene end was trimmed by 4 bases and the J gene end by 4 bases; junction bases not matched to a gene: 14. This CDR3 has 20 residues. As DNA, the CDR3 is TGTGCCAGCAGTGCCATGGGATCTCGGACTAGCGGGAGGCCCACCGGGGAGCTGTTTTTT. Protein sequence: CASSAMGSRTSGRPTGELFF.